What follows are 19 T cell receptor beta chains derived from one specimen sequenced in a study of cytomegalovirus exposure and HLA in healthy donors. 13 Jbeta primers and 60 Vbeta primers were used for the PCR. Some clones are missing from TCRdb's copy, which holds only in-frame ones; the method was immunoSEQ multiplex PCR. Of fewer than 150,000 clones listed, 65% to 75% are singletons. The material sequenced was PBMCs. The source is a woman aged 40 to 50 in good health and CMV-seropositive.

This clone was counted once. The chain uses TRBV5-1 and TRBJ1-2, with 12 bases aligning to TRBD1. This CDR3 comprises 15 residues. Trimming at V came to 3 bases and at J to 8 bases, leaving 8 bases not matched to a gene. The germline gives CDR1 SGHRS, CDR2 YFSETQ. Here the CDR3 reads CASSWGQGAPNGYTF. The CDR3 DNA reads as TGCGCCAGCAGCTGGGGACAGGGGGCGCCTAACGGCTACACCTTC.

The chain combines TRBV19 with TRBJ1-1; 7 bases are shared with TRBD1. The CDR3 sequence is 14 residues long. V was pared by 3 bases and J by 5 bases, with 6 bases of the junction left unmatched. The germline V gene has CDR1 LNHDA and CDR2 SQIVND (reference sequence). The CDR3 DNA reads TGTGCCAGTAGTATGCCAGGGGGTAGGACTGAAGCTTTCTTT. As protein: CASSMPGGRTEAFF.

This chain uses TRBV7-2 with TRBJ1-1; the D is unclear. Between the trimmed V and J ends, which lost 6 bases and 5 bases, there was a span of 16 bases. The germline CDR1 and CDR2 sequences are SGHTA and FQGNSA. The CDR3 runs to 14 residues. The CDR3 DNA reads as TGTGCCAGCAGACGCCGGGAGTTTGGTACTGAAGCTTTCTTT. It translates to CASRRREFGTEAFF.

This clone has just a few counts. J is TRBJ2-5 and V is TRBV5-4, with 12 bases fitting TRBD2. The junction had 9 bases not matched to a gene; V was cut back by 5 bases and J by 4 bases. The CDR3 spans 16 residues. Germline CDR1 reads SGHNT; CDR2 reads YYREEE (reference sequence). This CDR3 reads CASSHILAGGPETQYF. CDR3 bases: TGTGCCAGCAGTCATATCCTAGCGGGGGGGCCAGAGACCCAGTACTTC.

CDR3 amino acids: CATSRDSQGGYSYEQYF. DNA of the CDR3: TGTGCCACCAGCAGAGATTCACAAGGGGGATACTCCTACGAGCAGTACTTC. V usage is TRBV15 and J usage is TRBJ2-7, with D perhaps TRBD1 (6 bases). V gave up 0 bases and J gave up 0 bases, with 15 bases separating them. Germline V gives CDR1 LNHNV, CDR2 YYDKDF (reference sequence). This CDR3 has 17 amino acids. Together with reference TRBV15 and TRBJ2-7, the CDR3 gives the full variable domain: DAMVIQNPRYQVTQFGKPVTLSCSQTLNHNVMYWYQQKSSQAPKLLFHYYDKDFNNEADTPDNFQSRRPNTSFCFLDIRSPGLGDTAMYLCATSRDSQGGYSYEQYFGPGTRLTVT.

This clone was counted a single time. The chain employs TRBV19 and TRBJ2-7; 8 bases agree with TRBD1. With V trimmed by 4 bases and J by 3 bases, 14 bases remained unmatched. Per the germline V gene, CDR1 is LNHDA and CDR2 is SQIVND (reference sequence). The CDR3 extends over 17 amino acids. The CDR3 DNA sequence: TGTGCCAGTAGTAGGAGGCCCTCCGGGACAGGCCACTACGAGCAGTACTTC. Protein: CASSRRPSGTGHYEQYF.

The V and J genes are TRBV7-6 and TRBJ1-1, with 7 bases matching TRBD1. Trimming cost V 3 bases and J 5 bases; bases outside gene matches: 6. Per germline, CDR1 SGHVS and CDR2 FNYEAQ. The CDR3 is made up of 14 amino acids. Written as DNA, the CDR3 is TGTGCCAGCAGCTTTCTCACAGGGGAAACTGAAGCTTTCTTT. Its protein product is CASSFLTGETEAFF.

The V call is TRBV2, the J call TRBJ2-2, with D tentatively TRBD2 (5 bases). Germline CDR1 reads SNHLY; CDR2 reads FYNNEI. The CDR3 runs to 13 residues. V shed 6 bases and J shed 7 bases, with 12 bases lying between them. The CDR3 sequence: CASRAEAYGELFF. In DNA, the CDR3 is TGTGCCAGCAGGGCGGAGGCTTACGGGGAGCTGTTTTTT. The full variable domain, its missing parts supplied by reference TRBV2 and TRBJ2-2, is EPEVTQTPSHQVTQMGQEVILRCVPISNHLYFYWYRQILGQKVEFLVSFYNNEISEKSEIFDDQFSVERPDGSNFTLKIRSTKLEDSAMYFCASRAEAYGELFFGEGSRLTVL.

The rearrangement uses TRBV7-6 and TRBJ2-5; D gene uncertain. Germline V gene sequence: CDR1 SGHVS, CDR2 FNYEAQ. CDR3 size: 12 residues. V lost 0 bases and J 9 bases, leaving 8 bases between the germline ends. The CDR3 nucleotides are TGTGCCAGCAGCTTAGCTATCGCGGCCCAGTACTTC. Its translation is CASSLAIAAQYF.

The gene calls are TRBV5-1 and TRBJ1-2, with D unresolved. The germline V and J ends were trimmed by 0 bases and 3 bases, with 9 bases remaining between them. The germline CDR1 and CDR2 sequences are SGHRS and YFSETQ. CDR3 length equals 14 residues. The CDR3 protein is CASSLAADYYGYTF. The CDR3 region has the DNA TGCGCCAGCAGCTTGGCCGCGGACTACTATGGCTACACCTTC.

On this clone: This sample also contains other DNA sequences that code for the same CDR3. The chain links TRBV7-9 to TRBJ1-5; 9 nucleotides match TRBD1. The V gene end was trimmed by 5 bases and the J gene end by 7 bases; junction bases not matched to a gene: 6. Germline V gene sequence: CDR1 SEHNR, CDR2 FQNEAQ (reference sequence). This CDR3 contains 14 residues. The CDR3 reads CASSPGTGNQPQHF. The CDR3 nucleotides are TGTGCCAGCAGCCCGGGGACAGGGAACCAGCCCCAGCATTTT.

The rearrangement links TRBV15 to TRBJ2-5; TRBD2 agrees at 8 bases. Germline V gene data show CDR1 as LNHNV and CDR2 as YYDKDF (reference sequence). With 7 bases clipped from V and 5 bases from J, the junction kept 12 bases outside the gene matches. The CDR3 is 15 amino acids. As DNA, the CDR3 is TGTGCCACCATAGCGGGGTTCGAATCCTGGGAGACCCAGTACTTC. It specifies CATIAGFESWETQYF.

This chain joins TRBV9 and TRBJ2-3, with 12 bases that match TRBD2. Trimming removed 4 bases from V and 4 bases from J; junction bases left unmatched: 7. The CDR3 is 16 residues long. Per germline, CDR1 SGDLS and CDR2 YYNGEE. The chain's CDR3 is CASSKRTSGVPDTQYF. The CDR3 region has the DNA TGTGCCAGCAGCAAACGGACTAGCGGGGTGCCAGATACGCAGTATTTT.

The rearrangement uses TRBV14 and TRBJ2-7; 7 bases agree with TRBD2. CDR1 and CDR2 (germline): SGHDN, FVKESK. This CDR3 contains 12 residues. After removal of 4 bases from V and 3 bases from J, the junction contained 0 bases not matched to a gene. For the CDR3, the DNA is TGTGCCAGCAGCCCGGGGGGCTACGAGCAGTACTTC. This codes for CASSPGGYEQYF. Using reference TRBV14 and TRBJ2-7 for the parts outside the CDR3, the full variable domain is EAGVTQFPSHSVIEKGQTVTLRCDPISGHDNLYWYRRVMGKEIKFLLHFVKESKQDESGMPNNRFLAERTGGTYSTLKVQPAELEDSGVYFCASSPGGYEQYFGPGTRLTVT.

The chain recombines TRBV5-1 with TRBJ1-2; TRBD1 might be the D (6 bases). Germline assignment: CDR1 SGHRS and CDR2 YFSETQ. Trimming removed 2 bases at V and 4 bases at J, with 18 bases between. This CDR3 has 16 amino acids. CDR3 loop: CASSLMNPGESYGYTF. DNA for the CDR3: TGCGCCAGCAGCTTAATGAACCCAGGGGAAAGCTATGGCTACACCTTC.

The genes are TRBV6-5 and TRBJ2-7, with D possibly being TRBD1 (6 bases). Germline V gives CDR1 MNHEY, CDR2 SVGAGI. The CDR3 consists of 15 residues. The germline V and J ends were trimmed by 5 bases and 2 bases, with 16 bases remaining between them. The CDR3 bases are TGTGCCAGCAGTACCTACGGGACAACTACCTACGAGCAGTACTTC. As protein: CASSTYGTTTYEQYF.

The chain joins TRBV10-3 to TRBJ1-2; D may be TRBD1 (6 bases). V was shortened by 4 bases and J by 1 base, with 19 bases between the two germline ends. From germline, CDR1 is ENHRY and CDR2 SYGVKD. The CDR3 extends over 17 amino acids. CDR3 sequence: CAISAAQGKEFNYGYTF. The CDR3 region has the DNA TGTGCCATCAGTGCGGCACAGGGTAAAGAGTTTAACTATGGCTACACCTTC.

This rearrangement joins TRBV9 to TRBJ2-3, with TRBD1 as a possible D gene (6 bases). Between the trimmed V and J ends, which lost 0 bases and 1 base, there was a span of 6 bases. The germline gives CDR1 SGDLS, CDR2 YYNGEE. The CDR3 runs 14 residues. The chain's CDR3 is CASSVDRGTDTQYF. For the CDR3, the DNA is TGTGCCAGCAGCGTAGACAGGGGCACAGATACGCAGTATTTT.

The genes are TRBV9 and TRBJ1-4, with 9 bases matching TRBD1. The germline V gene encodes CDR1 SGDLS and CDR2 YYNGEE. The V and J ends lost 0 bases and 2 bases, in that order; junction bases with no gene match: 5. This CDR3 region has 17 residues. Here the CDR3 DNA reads TGTGCCAGCAGCGTAGGGAACAGGGGGCTGACTAATGAAAAACTGTTTTTT. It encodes CASSVGNRGLTNEKLFF.